This T cell receptor (beta chain) was identified in a study of T cell repertoires in cytomegalovirus infection. Turning to the study itself: Public TCR beta signatures were indicative of both CMV infection and a matching HLA type. Study-wide findings and caveats: Of the TCR beta families, the public ones yielded a cumulative frequency that identified carriers of CMV plus the relevant HLA.

MiXCR, run by TCRdb on the reads, gives a single entry per CDR3 protein. Of 150,000 to 180,000 distinct CDR3 sequences listed, around a quarter are singletons. This clonotype was observed a few times. Its antigen is unidentified. Looked up from germline, CDR1 is LNHDA and CDR2 is SQIVND (reference sequence). CDR3 length equals 14 residues. V was clipped by 4 bases and J by 1 base, with 10 bases between them. The chain combines TRBV19 with TRBJ1-1; D not resolved. The source material was PBMCs. This clonotype originated in a human donor in good health (CMV status not recorded). Some clones in this sample may be carry-over from other donors' samples. CDR3 in amino acids: CASSTPDWNTEAFF. CDR3 nucleotides: TGTGCCAGTAGTACCCCCGACTGGAACACTGAAGCTTTCTTT.